A single T cell receptor (beta chain) is shown here with its context. This record comes from a study of T-cell memory formation after mild COVID-19. A single record per CDR3 protein comes from TCRdb applying MiXCR to the 5' RACE reads. Altogether 410,000 or so distinct CDR3 sequences are present, 23% being singletons, with the ten largest covering less than 15%. This CDR3 has 11 residues. V was trimmed by 5 bases and J by 5 bases, leaving 8 bases between them. The germline gives CDR1 DFQATT, CDR2 SNEGSKA (reference sequence). Sequenced material: PBMCs or a T cell subset sorted from them (not recorded which). The gene calls are TRBV20-1 and TRBJ2-3; unclear D gene. This clonotype originated in an adult woman who had mild COVID-19 (a few samples of this study predate the infection). Cell type and time point are not known. CDR3 bases: TGCAGTGCTGAAGCAGGAGATACGCAGTATTTT. It specifies CSAEAGDTQYF.